The rows below give T cell receptor beta chains drawn from one sample of a study of T cells in Graves' hyperthyroidism and ophthalmopathy. TCRdb analysed the multiplex PCR reads with MiXCR anew, one entry per CDR3 protein. Of about 360,000 distinct CDR3 sequences listed, approximately 14% are singletons. Specimen: blood. The origin of the receptors is a woman under 30 with Graves' hyperthyroidism that later progressed to Graves' ophthalmopathy. CDR3s include the opening cysteine and the closing phenylalanine or tryptophan. A D gene is named only where the DNA matches it firmly. Rows give clone size only sometimes, using once, few, many, or a class for an expanded clone.

clone_size	d_call	cdr3_length	j_call	v_call	cdr3_nt	cdr3_aa
few	TRBD2	15	TRBJ2-7	TRBV6-4	TGTGCCAGCGACCCTAGCGGGAGGGCCTTGTTCGAGCAGTACTTC	CASDPSGRALFEQYF
few	-	13	TRBJ2-2	TRBV29-1	TGCAGCGTTGCTACCCGGAACACCGGGGAGCTGTTTTTT	CSVATRNTGELFF
many	-	13	TRBJ2-5	TRBV3-1	TGTGCCAGCAGCCAAGATCGGGTTGGGACCCAGTACTTC	CASSQDRVGTQYF
many	-	12	TRBJ2-1	TRBV11-2	TGTGCCAGCAGCTTAAAGCCGGTTGAGCAGTTCTTC	CASSLKPVEQFF
-	TRBD1	16	TRBJ2-7	TRBV18	TGTGCCAGCTCACGTATCGGACCGGGACAGGCCTACGAGCAGTACTTC	CASSRIGPGQAYEQYF
few	-	14	TRBJ2-2	TRBV20-1	TGCAGTGCTATAGGTCCGGAAGGACCCGGGGAGCTGTTTTTT	CSAIGPEGPGELFF
-	TRBD2	17	TRBJ2-7	TRBV27	TGTGCCAGCAGTTTAGTCGTAGCGGGAGGGAACCCCTACGAGCAGTACTTC	CASSLVVAGGNPYEQYF
few	TRBD1	15	TRBJ1-3	TRBV7-8	TGTGCCAGCAGCCCCGACAGGGAGAGGGGAAACACCATATATTTT	CASSPDRERGNTIYF
many	-	12	TRBJ2-1	TRBV7-8	TGTGCCAGCAGCCTCCTTGGACATGAGCAGTTCTTC	CASSLLGHEQFF
few	TRBD2	18	TRBJ2-5	TRBV27	TGTGCCAGCAGTCCCGGGACTAGCGGGGGGGGGCTCCAAGAGACCCAGTACTTC	CASSPGTSGGGLQETQYF
many	-	15	TRBJ1-2	TRBV7-9	TGTGCCAGCAGCTTACAAGAGGGGCAGAACTATGGCTACACCTTC	CASSLQEGQNYGYTF
many	TRBD2	16	TRBJ2-1	TRBV12-3/TRBV12-4	TGTGCCAGCACTGATCGAGCGGGAAGCTCCTACAATGAGCAGTTCTTC	CASTDRAGSSYNEQFF
many	-	18	TRBJ1-3	TRBV2	TGTGCCAGCAGCCGAACACCGCCCGAGGCGGGGCCCGGAAACACCATATATTTT	CASSRTPPEAGPGNTIYF
many	-	16	TRBJ1-2	TRBV6-1	TGTGCCAGCAGCCAGAAGACTCTAGGGGGTAACTATGGCTACACCTTC	CASSQKTLGGNYGYTF
many	-	14	TRBJ1-5	TRBV12-3/TRBV12-4	TGTGCCAGCAGTATACCAGGGGGCAATCAGCCCCAGCATTTT	CASSIPGGNQPQHF
-	-	14	TRBJ2-3	TRBV24-1	TGTGCCATTAACGCGGGGAAGAGCACAGATACGCAGTATTTT	CAINAGKSTDTQYF
-	TRBD2	17	TRBJ2-2	TRBV10-3	TGTGCCATCAGTGATCTAGCGGGAGGTGGGGACACCGGGGAGCTGTTTTTT	CAISDLAGGGDTGELFF
-	TRBD2	16	TRBJ2-1	TRBV20-1	TGCAGTGCTACTGATACGGGACTAGCGGGAGGAGGTGAGCAGTTCTTC	CSATDTGLAGGGEQFF
many	-	14	TRBJ2-3	TRBV7-2	TGTGCCAGCAGCCCCTTGGTGGAGACAGATACGCAGTATTTT	CASSPLVETDTQYF
-	TRBD2	14	TRBJ2-5	TRBV12-3/TRBV12-4	TGTGCCAGCAGTTTGAGCGGGAGTGGAGAGACCCAGTACTTC	CASSLSGSGETQYF
many	-	17	TRBJ1-5	TRBV9	TGTGCCAGCAGCGTAGTCCGGGGTGCGGGCAGCAATCAGCCCCAGCATTTT	CASSVVRGAGSNQPQHF
many	-	17	TRBJ2-7	TRBV27	TGTGCCAGCAGTTTATCTACCTTGGACGGGAGCTCCTACGAGCAGTACTTC	CASSLSTLDGSSYEQYF
many	TRBD1	13	TRBJ2-7	TRBV20-1	TGCAGTGCACAGGGGGCCGCTTTTTACGAGCAGTACTTC	CSAQGAAFYEQYF
few	-	17	TRBJ2-2	TRBV7-6	TGTGCCAGCAGCTTGCGCCCTAAGGCTATCCACACCGGGGAGCTGTTTTTT	CASSLRPKAIHTGELFF
many	-	13	TRBJ1-2	TRBV3-1	TGTGCCAGCAGCTCGAGCACAAACTATGGCTACACCTTC	CASSSSTNYGYTF
many	-	15	TRBJ1-2	TRBV7-9	TGTGCCAGCAGCTTATCTCTCCAGGCGTACTATGGCTACACCTTC	CASSLSLQAYYGYTF
many	TRBD1	16	TRBJ2-3	TRBV24-1	TGTGCCACCAGTGACTCCGACAGGGAAGTCACAGATACGCAGTATTTT	CATSDSDREVTDTQYF